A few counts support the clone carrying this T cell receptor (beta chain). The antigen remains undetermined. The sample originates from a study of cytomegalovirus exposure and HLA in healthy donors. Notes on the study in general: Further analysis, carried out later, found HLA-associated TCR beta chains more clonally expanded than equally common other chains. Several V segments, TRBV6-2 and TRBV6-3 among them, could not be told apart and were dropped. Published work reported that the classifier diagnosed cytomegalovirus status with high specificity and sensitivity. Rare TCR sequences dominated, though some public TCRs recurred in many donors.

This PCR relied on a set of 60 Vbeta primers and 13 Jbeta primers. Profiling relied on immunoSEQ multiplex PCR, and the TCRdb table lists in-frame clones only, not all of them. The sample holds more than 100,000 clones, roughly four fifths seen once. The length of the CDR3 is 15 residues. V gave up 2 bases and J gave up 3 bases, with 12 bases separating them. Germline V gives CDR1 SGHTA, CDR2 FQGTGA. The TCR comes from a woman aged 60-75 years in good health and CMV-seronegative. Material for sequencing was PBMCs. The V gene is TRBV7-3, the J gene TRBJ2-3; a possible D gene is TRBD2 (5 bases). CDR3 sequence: CASSLGLGETDTQYF. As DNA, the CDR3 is TGTGCCAGCAGCTTAGGTCTTGGGGAGACAGATACGCAGTATTTT.